The source of this T cell receptor beta chain is a study of shared clonotypes between healthy human individuals. Germline-derived CDR1 and CDR2 are LNHDA and SQIVND (reference sequence). V lost 3 bases, J lost 2 bases, and 21 bases lay in between. The CDR3 contains 18 residues. A single count supports this clone. Clones were sequenced by immunoSEQ multiplex PCR, and TCRdb holds only the in-frame ones, with some missing. The table shows about 2.2 million clones, with about 92% occurring only once. Naive CD8 cells lacked CD45RO and underwent positive selection for CCR7, leaving out terminally differentiated effector memory CD45RA+ cells. All the donors were Caucasian adults who lived in Nashville, Tennessee.

The sample consisted of naive CD8+ T cells from PBMCs. The chain employs TRBV19 and TRBJ2-3; a possible D gene is TRBD2 (6 bases). The sequence was collected from a man younger than 35 in good health. Some clones in this sample may be carry-over from other donors' samples. The CDR3 DNA follows: TGTGCCAGTAGTATCCTTCGTTGGGGCGGGGCCACCACAGATACGCAGTATTTT. Its translation: CASSILRWGGATTDTQYF.